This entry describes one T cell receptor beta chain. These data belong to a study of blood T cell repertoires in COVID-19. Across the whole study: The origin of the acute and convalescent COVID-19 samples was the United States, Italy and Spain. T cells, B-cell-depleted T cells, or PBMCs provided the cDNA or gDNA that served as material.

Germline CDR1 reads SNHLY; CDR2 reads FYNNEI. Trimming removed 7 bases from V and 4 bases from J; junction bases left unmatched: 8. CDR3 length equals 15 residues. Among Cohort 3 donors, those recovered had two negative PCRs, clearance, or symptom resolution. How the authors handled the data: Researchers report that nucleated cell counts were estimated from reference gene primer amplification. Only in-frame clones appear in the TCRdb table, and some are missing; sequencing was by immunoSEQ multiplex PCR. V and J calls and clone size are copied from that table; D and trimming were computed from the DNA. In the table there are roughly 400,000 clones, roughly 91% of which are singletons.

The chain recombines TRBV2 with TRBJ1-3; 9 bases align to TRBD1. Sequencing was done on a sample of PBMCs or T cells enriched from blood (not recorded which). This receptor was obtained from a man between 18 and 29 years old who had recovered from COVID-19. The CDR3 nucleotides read TGTGCCAGCACCGCGGACAGGGGTTCGGGAAACACCATATATTTT. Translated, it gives CASTADRGSGNTIYF. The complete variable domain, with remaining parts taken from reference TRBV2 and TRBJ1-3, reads EPEVTQTPSHQVTQMGQEVILRCVPISNHLYFYWYRQILGQKVEFLVSFYNNEISEKSEIFDDQFSVERPDGSNFTLKIRSTKLEDSAMYFCASTADRGSGNTIYFGEGSWLTVV.